Listed below are T cell receptor beta chains from one sample, sequenced in a study of shared clonotypes between healthy human individuals. Assay used: immunoSEQ multiplex PCR; TCRdb lists only in-frame clones, some missing. The repertoire has about 2.4 million clones, more than 80% of them found once; the top ten carry around 0.14%. What was sequenced was naive CD4+ T cells sorted from blood. The receptors were sampled from a man between 18 and 29 years old in good health. CDR3s include the opening cysteine and the closing phenylalanine or tryptophan. Fields, in order: clone size, V gene, J gene, D gene, CDR3 DNA, CDR3 protein. The D gene is left open where the match is weak. The listing skips clone size in some rows; elsewhere it reads once, few, many or a size class.

abundance: NA; v_gene: TRBV18; j_gene: TRBJ2-7; d_gene: TRBD2; CDR3nt: TGTGCCAGCTCAACGGGACTAGCCTACGAGCAGTACTTC; CDR3aa: CASSTGLAYEQYF
abundance: NA; v_gene: TRBV19; j_gene: TRBJ2-1; d_gene: TRBD2; CDR3nt: TGTGCCAGTAGTAATAGCGGGAGCTTCTACAATGAGCAGTTCTTC; CDR3aa: CASSNSGSFYNEQFF
abundance: NA; v_gene: TRBV19; j_gene: TRBJ2-2; d_gene: NA; CDR3nt: TGTGCCAGTCGGACACTCAGCACCGGGGAGCTGTTTTTT; CDR3aa: CASRTLSTGELFF
abundance: NA; v_gene: TRBV18; j_gene: TRBJ1-2; d_gene: NA; CDR3nt: TGTGCCAGCTCACCTAAGGAGTACGGATCTGGCTACACCTTC; CDR3aa: CASSPKEYGSGYTF
abundance: NA; v_gene: TRBV5-6; j_gene: TRBJ2-3; d_gene: NA; CDR3nt: TGTGCCAGCAGCTTGGTAGGGACAACCACAGATACGCAGTATTTT; CDR3aa: CASSLVGTTTDTQYF
abundance: once; v_gene: TRBV7-2; j_gene: TRBJ2-7; d_gene: TRBD2; CDR3nt: TGTGCCAGCAGCTTCAAAAGCGGGAGCTACGAGCAGTACTTC; CDR3aa: CASSFKSGSYEQYF
abundance: NA; v_gene: TRBV9; j_gene: TRBJ1-5; d_gene: NA; CDR3nt: TGTGCCAGCAGAGGGGACGCCGGGGGCGGAAGCAATCAGCCCCAGCATTTT; CDR3aa: CASRGDAGGGSNQPQHF
abundance: once; v_gene: TRBV2; j_gene: TRBJ2-1; d_gene: NA; CDR3nt: TGTGCCAGCAGTGAGAGGAGGGTGAACTACAATGAGCAGTTCTTC; CDR3aa: CASSERRVNYNEQFF
abundance: NA; v_gene: TRBV7-3; j_gene: TRBJ2-5; d_gene: TRBD1; CDR3nt: TGTGCCAGCAGCTTGACAGGGGTGGGGACCCAGTACTTC; CDR3aa: CASSLTGVGTQYF
abundance: few; v_gene: TRBV11-2; j_gene: TRBJ2-2; d_gene: TRBD1; CDR3nt: TGTGCCAGCAGTAGGGGGCCAGCGGCCGGGGAGCTGTTTTTT; CDR3aa: CASSRGPAAGELFF
abundance: NA; v_gene: TRBV7-2; j_gene: TRBJ1-2; d_gene: TRBD1; CDR3nt: TGTGCCAGCAGCTTCGCAGGGGGCGCGGTCTATGGCTACACCTTC; CDR3aa: CASSFAGGAVYGYTF
abundance: NA; v_gene: TRBV6-1; j_gene: TRBJ1-5; d_gene: NA; CDR3nt: TGTGCCGCCGGGCCGTACAATCAGCCCCAGCATTTT; CDR3aa: CAAGPYNQPQHF
abundance: NA; v_gene: TRBV28; j_gene: TRBJ1-4; d_gene: NA; CDR3nt: TGTGCCAGCAGTTTACAGGGAGCAACTAATGAAAAACTGTTTTTT; CDR3aa: CASSLQGATNEKLFF
abundance: few; v_gene: TRBV2; j_gene: TRBJ1-5; d_gene: TRBD1; CDR3nt: TGTGCCAGCAGAGTTGGGACAGGGAACAATCAGCCCCAGCATTTT; CDR3aa: CASRVGTGNNQPQHF
abundance: NA; v_gene: TRBV4-3; j_gene: TRBJ2-2; d_gene: NA; CDR3nt: TGCGCCAGCAGCCAAAAGGGAGAGACCGGGGAGCTGTTTTTT; CDR3aa: CASSQKGETGELFF
abundance: NA; v_gene: TRBV5-1; j_gene: TRBJ2-2; d_gene: TRBD1; CDR3nt: TGCGCCAGCAGAACCACCGGGACAGGGGAGCTCGGGGAGCTGTTTTTT; CDR3aa: CASRTTGTGELGELFF
abundance: NA; v_gene: TRBV4-3; j_gene: TRBJ2-1; d_gene: TRBD2; CDR3nt: TGCGCCAGCAGCCAAGAAGCGGGGTTTGAGCAGTTCTTC; CDR3aa: CASSQEAGFEQFF
abundance: NA; v_gene: TRBV11-3; j_gene: TRBJ1-2; d_gene: NA; CDR3nt: TGTGCCAGCAGCTTAGTAGATGATGGCTACACCTTC; CDR3aa: CASSLVDDGYTF
abundance: NA; v_gene: TRBV10-3; j_gene: TRBJ2-7; d_gene: NA; CDR3nt: TGTGCCATCAGTGAGACCTACGAGCAGTACTTC; CDR3aa: CAISETYEQYF
abundance: once; v_gene: TRBV19; j_gene: TRBJ2-5; d_gene: NA; CDR3nt: TGTGCCAGTAGTATGGACGCCCAAGAGACCCAGTACTTC; CDR3aa: CASSMDAQETQYF
abundance: NA; v_gene: TRBV6-1; j_gene: TRBJ1-6; d_gene: NA; CDR3nt: TGTGCCAGCAGTGAAGGTGCAGGTCCCACCCACTTCCACTTT; CDR3aa: CASSEGAGPTHFHF
abundance: NA; v_gene: TRBV18; j_gene: TRBJ1-2; d_gene: TRBD1; CDR3nt: TGTGCCAGCTCACCAATCCCCGGGACAGGAAACTATGGCTACACCTTC; CDR3aa: CASSPIPGTGNYGYTF
abundance: NA; v_gene: TRBV5-1; j_gene: TRBJ2-1; d_gene: NA; CDR3nt: TGCGCCAGCAGCTTGGGGCTAGCCGTTTCCTACAATGAGCAGTTCTTC; CDR3aa: CASSLGLAVSYNEQFF
abundance: NA; v_gene: TRBV27; j_gene: TRBJ1-1; d_gene: TRBD1; CDR3nt: TGTGCCAGCAGTTCCCACTACAGGAGTATAACGGGACAGGCCCGGGTTGAAGCTTTCTTT; CDR3aa: CASSSHYRSITGQARVEAFF
abundance: NA; v_gene: TRBV7-2; j_gene: TRBJ2-1; d_gene: TRBD2; CDR3nt: TGTGCCAGCAGCTCCTTTTCCCGGGAGGTTGAGCAGTTCTTC; CDR3aa: CASSSFSREVEQFF
abundance: NA; v_gene: TRBV29-1; j_gene: TRBJ2-7; d_gene: NA; CDR3nt: TGCAGCACCATGGCAGGGTCAAGCTCCTACGAGCAGTACTTC; CDR3aa: CSTMAGSSSYEQYF
abundance: NA; v_gene: TRBV13; j_gene: TRBJ2-5; d_gene: NA; CDR3nt: TGTGCCAGCAGCTCCCTCCACCAAGAGACCCAGTACTTC; CDR3aa: CASSSLHQETQYF
abundance: NA; v_gene: TRBV5-1; j_gene: TRBJ1-1; d_gene: TRBD1; CDR3nt: TGCGCGAGCACAGGACAGGGGAACACTGAAGCTTTCTTT; CDR3aa: CASTGQGNTEAFF
abundance: NA; v_gene: TRBV5-1; j_gene: TRBJ1-1; d_gene: NA; CDR3nt: TGCGCCAGCAGCTTGGCGGGGCAGAACACTGAAGCTTTCTTT; CDR3aa: CASSLAGQNTEAFF
abundance: NA; v_gene: TRBV5-4; j_gene: TRBJ2-4; d_gene: NA; CDR3nt: TGTGCCAGCAGCAATGACTTTCCACAGGGCGTCAAAAACATTCAGTACTTC; CDR3aa: CASSNDFPQGVKNIQYF
abundance: NA; v_gene: TRBV30; j_gene: TRBJ1-4; d_gene: NA; CDR3nt: TGTGCCTGGAGTGGAGGGAACCTCCCGGGAAAACTGTTTTTT; CDR3aa: CAWSGGNLPGKLFF
abundance: NA; v_gene: TRBV10-3; j_gene: TRBJ1-3; d_gene: NA; CDR3nt: TGTGCCATCGGGGGTAAAGCTGGAAACACCATATATTTT; CDR3aa: CAIGGKAGNTIYF
abundance: NA; v_gene: TRBV5-6; j_gene: TRBJ2-5; d_gene: NA; CDR3nt: TGTGCCAGCAGCTATGGTACAGGCTTGCCAGAGACCCAGTACTTC; CDR3aa: CASSYGTGLPETQYF
abundance: NA; v_gene: TRBV5-6; j_gene: TRBJ1-1; d_gene: TRBD1; CDR3nt: TGTGCCAGCAGCTTGGGAATTAGAGGGGGCAGGGGGCACACTGAAGCTTTCTTT; CDR3aa: CASSLGIRGGRGHTEAFF
abundance: NA; v_gene: TRBV5-1; j_gene: TRBJ2-1; d_gene: TRBD1; CDR3nt: TGCGCCAGCAGCCCGACAGGGGGGCCCTACAATGAGCAGTTCTTC; CDR3aa: CASSPTGGPYNEQFF
abundance: once; v_gene: TRBV12-5; j_gene: TRBJ2-1; d_gene: TRBD2; CDR3nt: TGTGCTAGTGGTCCGTCCACCACCTCGTCGGTTAGCGGGGATTGGCGTGAGCAGTTCTTC; CDR3aa: CASGPSTTSSVSGDWREQFF
abundance: NA; v_gene: TRBV13; j_gene: TRBJ1-1; d_gene: NA; CDR3nt: TGTGCCAGCACCATAGGGGGGGTTTTGAACACTGAAGCTTTCTTT; CDR3aa: CASTIGGVLNTEAFF
abundance: NA; v_gene: TRBV10-3; j_gene: TRBJ2-1; d_gene: NA; CDR3nt: TGTGCCATCAGCCGTGTTGGGGCGGACAATGAGCAGTTCTTC; CDR3aa: CAISRVGADNEQFF
abundance: NA; v_gene: TRBV25-1; j_gene: TRBJ1-6; d_gene: NA; CDR3nt: TGTGCCAGCAGTCCTGGAGGAACAGGCGGTAATTCACCCCTCCACTTT; CDR3aa: CASSPGGTGGNSPLHF
abundance: NA; v_gene: TRBV30; j_gene: TRBJ2-7; d_gene: NA; CDR3nt: TGTGCCTGGGCGGGTTTCTCCTACGAGCAGTACTTC; CDR3aa: CAWAGFSYEQYF
abundance: NA; v_gene: TRBV28; j_gene: TRBJ2-3; d_gene: TRBD2; CDR3nt: TGTGCCAGCAGTTTGGGACTAGCGGGAGGGCAAAATACGCAGTATTTT; CDR3aa: CASSLGLAGGQNTQYF
abundance: NA; v_gene: TRBV7-8; j_gene: TRBJ2-1; d_gene: NA; CDR3nt: TGTGCCAGCAGCTGGGGGGAGGCCTACAATGAGCAGTTCTTC; CDR3aa: CASSWGEAYNEQFF
abundance: NA; v_gene: TRBV5-1; j_gene: TRBJ2-7; d_gene: TRBD1; CDR3nt: TGCGCCAGCAGCTCGAATCCGGGACAGGTGGACGAGCAGTACTTC; CDR3aa: CASSSNPGQVDEQYF
abundance: NA; v_gene: TRBV7-9; j_gene: TRBJ2-2; d_gene: TRBD1; CDR3nt: TGTGCCAGCAGCTCCTCGGACAGGGGAGGCACCGGGGAGCTGTTTTTT; CDR3aa: CASSSSDRGGTGELFF
abundance: NA; v_gene: TRBV6-1; j_gene: TRBJ2-7; d_gene: NA; CDR3nt: TGTGCCAGCAGTCCCACTTACGAGCAGTACTTC; CDR3aa: CASSPTYEQYF
abundance: NA; v_gene: TRBV25-1; j_gene: TRBJ2-5; d_gene: TRBD1; CDR3nt: TGTGCCAGCTCCGAACTTGGACAGGGGCGGACCCAGTACTTC; CDR3aa: CASSELGQGRTQYF